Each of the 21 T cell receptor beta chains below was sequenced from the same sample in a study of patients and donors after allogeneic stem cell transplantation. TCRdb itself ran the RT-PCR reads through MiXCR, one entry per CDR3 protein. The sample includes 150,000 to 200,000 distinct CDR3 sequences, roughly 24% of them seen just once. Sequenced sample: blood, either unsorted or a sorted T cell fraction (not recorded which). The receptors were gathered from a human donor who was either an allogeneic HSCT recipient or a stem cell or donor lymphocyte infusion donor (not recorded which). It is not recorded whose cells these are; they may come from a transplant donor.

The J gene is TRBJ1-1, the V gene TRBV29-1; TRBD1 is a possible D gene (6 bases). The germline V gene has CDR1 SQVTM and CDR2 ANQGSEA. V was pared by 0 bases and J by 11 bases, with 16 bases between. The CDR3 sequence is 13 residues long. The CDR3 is CSVEETGLAMAFF. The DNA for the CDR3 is TGCAGCGTTGAAGAGACAGGCCTCGCCATGGCTTTCTTT.

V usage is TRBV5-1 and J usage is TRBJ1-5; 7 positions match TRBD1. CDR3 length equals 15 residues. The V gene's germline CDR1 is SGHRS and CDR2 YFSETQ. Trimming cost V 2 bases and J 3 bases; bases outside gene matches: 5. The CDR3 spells CASSFSGTDNQPQHF. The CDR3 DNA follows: TGCGCCAGCAGCTTCTCCGGGACAGACAATCAGCCCCAGCATTTT.

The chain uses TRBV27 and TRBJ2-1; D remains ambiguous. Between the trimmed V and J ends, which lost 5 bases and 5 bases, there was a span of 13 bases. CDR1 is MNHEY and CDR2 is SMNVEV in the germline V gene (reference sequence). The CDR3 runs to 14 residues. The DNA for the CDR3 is TGTGCCAGCAGTCACGGGTCTCAGAACAATGAGCAGTTCTTC. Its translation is CASSHGSQNNEQFF.

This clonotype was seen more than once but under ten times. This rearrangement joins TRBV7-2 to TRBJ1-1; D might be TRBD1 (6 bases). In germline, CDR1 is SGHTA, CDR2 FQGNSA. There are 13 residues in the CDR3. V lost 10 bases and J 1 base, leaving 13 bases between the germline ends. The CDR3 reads CATVDRSNTEAFF. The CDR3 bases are TGTGCCACCGTGGACAGATCGAACACTGAAGCTTTCTTT.

The CDR3 loop is CSVSNSRVNEQFF. The CDR3 DNA sequence: TGCAGCGTTAGTAATAGTAGAGTCAATGAGCAGTTCTTC. This chain joins TRBV29-1 and TRBJ2-1; no clear D gene. The CDR3 sequence is 13 residues long. Germline V gene data show CDR1 as SQVTM and CDR2 as ANQGSEA. V lost 5 bases to trimming and J lost 6 bases, with 14 bases between them.

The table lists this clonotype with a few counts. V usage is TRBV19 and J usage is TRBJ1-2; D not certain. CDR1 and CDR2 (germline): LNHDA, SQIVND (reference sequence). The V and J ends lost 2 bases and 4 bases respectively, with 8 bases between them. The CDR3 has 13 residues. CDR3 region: CASSIPGVYGYTF. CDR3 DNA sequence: TGTGCCAGTAGTATACCCGGAGTCTATGGCTACACCTTC.

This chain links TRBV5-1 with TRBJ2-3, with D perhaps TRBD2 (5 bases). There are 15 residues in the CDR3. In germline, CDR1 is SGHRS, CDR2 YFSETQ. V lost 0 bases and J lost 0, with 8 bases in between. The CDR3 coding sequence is TGCGCCAGCAGCTTGGTCCCGGGAAGCACAGATACGCAGTATTTT. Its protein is CASSLVPGSTDTQYF.

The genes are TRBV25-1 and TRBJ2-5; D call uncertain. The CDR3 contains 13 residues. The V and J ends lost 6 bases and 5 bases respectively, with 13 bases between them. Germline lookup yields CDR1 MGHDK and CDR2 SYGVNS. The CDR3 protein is CASSVPPGETQYF. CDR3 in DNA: TGTGCCAGCAGCGTTCCTCCCGGGGAGACCCAGTACTTC.

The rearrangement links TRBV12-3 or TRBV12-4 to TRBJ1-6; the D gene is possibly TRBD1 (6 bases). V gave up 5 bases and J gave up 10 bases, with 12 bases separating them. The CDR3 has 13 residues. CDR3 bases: TGTGCCAGCAGTCAAACAGGGAGCTCACCCCTCCACTTT. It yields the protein CASSQTGSSPLHF.

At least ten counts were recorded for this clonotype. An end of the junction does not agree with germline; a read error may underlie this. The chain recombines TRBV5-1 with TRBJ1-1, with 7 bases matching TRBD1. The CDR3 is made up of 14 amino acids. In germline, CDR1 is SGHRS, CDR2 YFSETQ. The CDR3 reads CASSLGGGNTEAFF. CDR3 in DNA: TGTGCCAGCAGTTTAGGGGGCGGAAACACTGAAGCTTTCTTT.

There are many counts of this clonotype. The CDR3 DNA reads TGTGCTAGGAGCCGAGGCCCTGAAGCTTTCTTT. Protein: CARSRGPEAFF. The chain couples TRBV12-5 to TRBJ1-1; no reliable D call. Deletions cut 9 bases from V and 6 bases from J, with 11 bases between. Looked up from germline, CDR1 is LGHNT and CDR2 is FRNRAP. The CDR3 spans 11 residues.

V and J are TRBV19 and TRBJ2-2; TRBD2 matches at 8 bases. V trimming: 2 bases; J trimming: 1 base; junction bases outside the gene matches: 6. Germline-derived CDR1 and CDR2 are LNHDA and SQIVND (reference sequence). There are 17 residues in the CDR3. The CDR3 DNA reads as TGTGCCAGTAGTATAACGGGAGGGCGGAAGAACACCGGGGAGCTGTTTTTT. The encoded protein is CASSITGGRKNTGELFF.

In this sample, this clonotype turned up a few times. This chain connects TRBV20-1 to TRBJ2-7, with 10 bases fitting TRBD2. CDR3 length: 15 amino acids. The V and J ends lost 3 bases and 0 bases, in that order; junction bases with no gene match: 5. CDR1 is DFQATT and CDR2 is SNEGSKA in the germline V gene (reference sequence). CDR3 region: CSASNGLADSYEQYF. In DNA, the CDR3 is TGCAGTGCTAGTAACGGACTAGCGGACTCCTACGAGCAGTACTTC.

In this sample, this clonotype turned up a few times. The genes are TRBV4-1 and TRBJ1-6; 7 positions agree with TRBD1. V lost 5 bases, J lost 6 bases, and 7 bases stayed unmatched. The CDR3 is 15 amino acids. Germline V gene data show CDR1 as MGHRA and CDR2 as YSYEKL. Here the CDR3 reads CASSTGTAPNSPLHF. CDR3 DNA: TGCGCCAGCAGCACCGGGACAGCCCCTAATTCACCCCTCCACTTT.

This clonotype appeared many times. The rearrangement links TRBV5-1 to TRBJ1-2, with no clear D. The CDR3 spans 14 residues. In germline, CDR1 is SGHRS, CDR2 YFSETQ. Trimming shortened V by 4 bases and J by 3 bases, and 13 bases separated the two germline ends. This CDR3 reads CASSPKDGDYGYTF. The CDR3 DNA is TGCGCCAGCAGCCCGAAGGACGGGGACTATGGCTACACCTTC. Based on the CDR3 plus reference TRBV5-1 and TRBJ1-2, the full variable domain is KAGVTQTPRYLIKTRGQQVTLSCSPISGHRSVSWYQQTPGQGLQFLFEYFSETQRNKGNFPGRFSGRQFSNSRSEMNVSTLELGDSALYLCASSPKDGDYGYTFGSGTRLTVV.

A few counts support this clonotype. The CDR3 reads CSARFPRGPGNTIYF. The CDR3, as DNA: TGCAGTGCTAGGTTCCCCAGGGGGCCAGGAAACACCATATATTTT. The chain has TRBV20-1 and TRBJ1-3, with 8 bases aligning to TRBD1. CDR1 and CDR2 (germline): DFQATT, SNEGSKA (reference sequence). The J segment lost 4 bases and the V segment lost 3 bases, leaving 8 bases of the junction unmatched. There are 15 residues in the CDR3.

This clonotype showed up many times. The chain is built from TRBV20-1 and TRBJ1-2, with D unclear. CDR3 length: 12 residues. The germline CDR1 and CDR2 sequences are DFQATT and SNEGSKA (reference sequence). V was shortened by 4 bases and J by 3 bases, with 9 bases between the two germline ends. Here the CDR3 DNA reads TGCAGTGCTAAGTTGGGTGACTATGGCTACACCTTC. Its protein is CSAKLGDYGYTF.

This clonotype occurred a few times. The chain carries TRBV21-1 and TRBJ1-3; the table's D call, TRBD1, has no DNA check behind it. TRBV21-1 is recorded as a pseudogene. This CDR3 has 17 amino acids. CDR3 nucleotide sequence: TGTGCCAGCAGCCTCCGGGTGGAAACAGCCTCTGGAAACACCATATATTTT. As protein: CASSLRVETASGNTIYF.

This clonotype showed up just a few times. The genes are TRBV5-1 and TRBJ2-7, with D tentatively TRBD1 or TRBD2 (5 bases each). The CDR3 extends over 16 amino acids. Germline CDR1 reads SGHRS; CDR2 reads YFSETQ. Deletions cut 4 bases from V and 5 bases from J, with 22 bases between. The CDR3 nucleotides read TGCGCCAGCAGCCCCAAGCCGGGACCCTTGATCCACGAGCAGTACTTC. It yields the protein CASSPKPGPLIHEQYF.

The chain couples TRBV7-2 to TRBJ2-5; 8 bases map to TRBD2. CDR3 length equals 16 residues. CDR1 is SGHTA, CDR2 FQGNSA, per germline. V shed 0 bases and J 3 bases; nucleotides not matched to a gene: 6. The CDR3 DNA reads TGTGCCAGCAGCTTAGCGCTACTAGCGGAAAAAGAGACCCAGTACTTC. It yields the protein CASSLALLAEKETQYF.

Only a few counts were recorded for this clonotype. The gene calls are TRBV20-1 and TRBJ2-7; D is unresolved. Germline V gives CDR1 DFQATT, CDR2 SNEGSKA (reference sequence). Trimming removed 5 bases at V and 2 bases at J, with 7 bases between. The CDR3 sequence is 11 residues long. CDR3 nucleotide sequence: TGCAGTGCTGGCGGTGCCTACGAGCAGTACTTC. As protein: CSAGGAYEQYF.